This TCR beta chain was documented in a study of blood T cell repertoires in COVID-19. Study-wide context: Both acute and convalescent COVID-19 samples were obtained from the United States, Italy and Spain. The cDNA or gDNA used as material had been derived from T cells, B-cell-depleted T cells, or PBMCs.

The count of this clone is one. In the original analysis: Using reference gene primer amplification, nucleated cell counts were estimated. Sequenced by immunoSEQ multiplex PCR; TCRdb stores in-frame clones only, minus some. V, J and clone size were drawn from that table, and D and trimming were deduced from the DNA. The sample shows 75,000 to 80,000 clones, 88% of them seen only once. The sample consisted of peripheral blood. This TCR derives from a human donor in a cohort sampled during active COVID-19.

Here the CDR3 reads CAIGEGPSGGTGELFF. CDR3 bases: TGTGCCATCGGAGAAGGGCCTAGCGGGGGGACCGGGGAGCTGTTTTTT. The genes are TRBV10-3 and TRBJ2-2, with 11 positions matching TRBD2. V shed 8 bases, J shed 5 bases, and the junction held 10 bases outside the gene matches. Germline V gives CDR1 ENHRY, CDR2 SYGVKD. The CDR3 is 16 residues long.